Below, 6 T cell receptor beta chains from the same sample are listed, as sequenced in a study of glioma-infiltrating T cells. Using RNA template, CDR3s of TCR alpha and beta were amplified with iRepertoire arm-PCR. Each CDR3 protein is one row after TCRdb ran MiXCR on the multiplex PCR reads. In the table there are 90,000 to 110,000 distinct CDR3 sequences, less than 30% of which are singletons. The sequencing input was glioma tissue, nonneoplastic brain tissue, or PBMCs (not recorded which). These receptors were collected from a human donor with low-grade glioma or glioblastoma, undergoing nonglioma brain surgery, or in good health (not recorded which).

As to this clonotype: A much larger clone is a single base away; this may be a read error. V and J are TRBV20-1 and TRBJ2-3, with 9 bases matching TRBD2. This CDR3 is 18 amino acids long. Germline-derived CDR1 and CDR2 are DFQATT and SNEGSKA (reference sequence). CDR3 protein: CGAEGRGISGSSLDTQYF. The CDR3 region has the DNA TGCGGTGCTGAAGGAAGGGGAATTAGCGGGAGTTCTTTAGATACGCAGTATTTT.

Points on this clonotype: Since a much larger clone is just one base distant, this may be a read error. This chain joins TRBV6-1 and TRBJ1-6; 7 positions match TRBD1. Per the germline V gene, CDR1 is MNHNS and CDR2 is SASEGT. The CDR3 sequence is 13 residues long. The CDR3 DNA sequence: TGTGCCAGCTCCGGGACAGCCTCTCCACCCCTCTACTTT. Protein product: CASSGTASPPLYF.

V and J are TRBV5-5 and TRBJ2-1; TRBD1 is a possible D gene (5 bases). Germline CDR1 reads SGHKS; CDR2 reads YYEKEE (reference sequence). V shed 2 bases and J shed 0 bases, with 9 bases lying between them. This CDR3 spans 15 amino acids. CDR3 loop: CASSFGHHSYNEQFF. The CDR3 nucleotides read TGTGCCAGCAGCTTCGGACACCACTCCTACAATGAGCAGTTCTTC.

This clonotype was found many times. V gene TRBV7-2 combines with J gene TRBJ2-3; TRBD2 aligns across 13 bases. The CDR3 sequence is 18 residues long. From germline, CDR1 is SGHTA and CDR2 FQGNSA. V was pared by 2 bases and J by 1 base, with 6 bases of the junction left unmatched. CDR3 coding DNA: TGTGCCAGCAGCTTACGGACTAGCGGGAGTGGACGCACAGATACGCAGTATTTT. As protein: CASSLRTSGSGRTDTQYF.

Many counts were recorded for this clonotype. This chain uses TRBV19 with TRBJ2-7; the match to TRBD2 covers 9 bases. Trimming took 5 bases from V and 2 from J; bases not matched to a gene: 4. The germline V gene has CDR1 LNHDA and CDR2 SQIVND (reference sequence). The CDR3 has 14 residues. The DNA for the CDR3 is TGTGCCAGTAGTCCGGGACTAGCAGCCTACGAGCAGTACTTC. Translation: CASSPGLAAYEQYF.

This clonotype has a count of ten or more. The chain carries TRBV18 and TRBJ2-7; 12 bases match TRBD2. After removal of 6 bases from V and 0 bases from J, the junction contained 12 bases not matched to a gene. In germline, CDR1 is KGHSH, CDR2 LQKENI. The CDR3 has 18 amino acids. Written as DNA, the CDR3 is TGTGCCAGCTCTGAAACCCGACTAGCGGGAGTCGTCTCCTACGAGCAGTACTTC. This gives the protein CASSETRLAGVVSYEQYF.